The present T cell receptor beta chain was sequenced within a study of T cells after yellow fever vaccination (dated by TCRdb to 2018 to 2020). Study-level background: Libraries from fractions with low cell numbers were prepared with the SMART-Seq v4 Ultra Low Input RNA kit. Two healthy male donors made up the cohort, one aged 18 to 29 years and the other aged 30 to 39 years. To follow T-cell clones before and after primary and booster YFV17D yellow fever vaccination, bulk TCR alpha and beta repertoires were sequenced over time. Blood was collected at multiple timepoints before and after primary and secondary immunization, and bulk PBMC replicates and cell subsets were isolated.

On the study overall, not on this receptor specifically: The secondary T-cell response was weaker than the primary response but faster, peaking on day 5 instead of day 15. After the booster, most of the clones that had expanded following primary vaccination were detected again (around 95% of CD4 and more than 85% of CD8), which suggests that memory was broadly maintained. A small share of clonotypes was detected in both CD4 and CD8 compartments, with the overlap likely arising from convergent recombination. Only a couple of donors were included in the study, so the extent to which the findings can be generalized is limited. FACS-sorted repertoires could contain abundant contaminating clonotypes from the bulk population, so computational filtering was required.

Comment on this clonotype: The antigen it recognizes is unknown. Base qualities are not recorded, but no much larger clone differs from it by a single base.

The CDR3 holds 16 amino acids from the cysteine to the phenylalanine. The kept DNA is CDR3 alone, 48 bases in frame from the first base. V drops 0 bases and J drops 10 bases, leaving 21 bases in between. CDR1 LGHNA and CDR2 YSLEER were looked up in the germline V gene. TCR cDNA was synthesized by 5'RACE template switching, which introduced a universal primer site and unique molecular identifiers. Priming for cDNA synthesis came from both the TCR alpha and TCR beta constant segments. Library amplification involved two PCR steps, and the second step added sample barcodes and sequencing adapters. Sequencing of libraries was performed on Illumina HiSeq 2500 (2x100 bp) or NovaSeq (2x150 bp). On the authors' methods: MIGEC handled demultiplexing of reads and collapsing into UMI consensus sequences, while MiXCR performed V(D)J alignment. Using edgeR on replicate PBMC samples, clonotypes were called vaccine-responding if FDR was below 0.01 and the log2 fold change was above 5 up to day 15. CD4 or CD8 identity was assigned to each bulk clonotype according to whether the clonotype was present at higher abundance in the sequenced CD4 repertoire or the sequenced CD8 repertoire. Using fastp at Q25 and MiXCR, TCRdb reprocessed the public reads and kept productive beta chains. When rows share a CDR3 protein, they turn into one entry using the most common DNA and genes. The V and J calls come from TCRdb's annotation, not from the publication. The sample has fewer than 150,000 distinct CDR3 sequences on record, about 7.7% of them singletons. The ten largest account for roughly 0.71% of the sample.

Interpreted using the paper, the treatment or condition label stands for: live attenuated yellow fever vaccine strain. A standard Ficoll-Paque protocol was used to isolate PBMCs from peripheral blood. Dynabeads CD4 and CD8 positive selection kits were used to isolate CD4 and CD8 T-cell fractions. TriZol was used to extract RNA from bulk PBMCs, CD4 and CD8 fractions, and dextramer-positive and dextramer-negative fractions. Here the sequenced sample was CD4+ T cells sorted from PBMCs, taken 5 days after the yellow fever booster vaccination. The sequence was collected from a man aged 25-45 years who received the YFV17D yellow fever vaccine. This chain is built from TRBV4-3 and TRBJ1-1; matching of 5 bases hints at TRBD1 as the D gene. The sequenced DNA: TGCGCCAGCAGCCAAGAAATTAACAGGCAGGACTTATTAGCTTTCTTT. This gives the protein CASSQEINRQDLLAFF.